This T cell receptor (beta chain) was identified during a study of OX40 agonist ivuxolimab in advanced cancers. V lost 6 bases to trimming and J lost 7 bases; unmatched junction nucleotides: 9. Germline V gives CDR1 MNHEY, CDR2 SVGAGI. CDR3 length equals 15 residues. Overall study results and limits: At doses 0.1 to 3.0 mg/kg, CD4+ and CD8+ clones expanded.

A remark on this clone: Its antigen remains unidentified.

Libraries were prepared by immunoSEQ multiplex PCR; TCRdb keeps only in-frame clonotypes and omits some of them. This table holds more than 70,000 clones, 70% to 85% found once. The specimen comprised CD4+ or CD8+ T cells sorted from blood, sampled in a trial of the OX40 agonist ivuxolimab. This chain connects TRBV6-5 to TRBJ1-5; 10 positions agree with TRBD1. This clonotype was obtained from an adult with an advanced solid tumor such as melanoma, head and neck, liver or kidney cancer. The CDR3 DNA reads TGTGCCAGCAGCCTAGAGACAGGGGGCACCCAGCCCCAGCATTTT. This codes for CASSLETGGTQPQHF.